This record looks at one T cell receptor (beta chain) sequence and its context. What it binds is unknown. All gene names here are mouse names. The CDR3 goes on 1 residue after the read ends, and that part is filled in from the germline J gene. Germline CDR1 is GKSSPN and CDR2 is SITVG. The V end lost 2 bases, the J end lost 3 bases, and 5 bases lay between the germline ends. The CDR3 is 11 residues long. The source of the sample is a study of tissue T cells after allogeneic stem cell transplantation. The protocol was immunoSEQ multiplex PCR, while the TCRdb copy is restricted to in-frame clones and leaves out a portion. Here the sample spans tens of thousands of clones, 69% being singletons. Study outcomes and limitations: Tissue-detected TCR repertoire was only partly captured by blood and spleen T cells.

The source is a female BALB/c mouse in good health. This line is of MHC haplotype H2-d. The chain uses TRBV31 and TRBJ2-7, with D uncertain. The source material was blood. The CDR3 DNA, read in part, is TGTGCCTGGAGTGGCAACTATGAACAGTAC. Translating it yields CAWSGNYEQY. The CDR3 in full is CAWSGNYEQYF.